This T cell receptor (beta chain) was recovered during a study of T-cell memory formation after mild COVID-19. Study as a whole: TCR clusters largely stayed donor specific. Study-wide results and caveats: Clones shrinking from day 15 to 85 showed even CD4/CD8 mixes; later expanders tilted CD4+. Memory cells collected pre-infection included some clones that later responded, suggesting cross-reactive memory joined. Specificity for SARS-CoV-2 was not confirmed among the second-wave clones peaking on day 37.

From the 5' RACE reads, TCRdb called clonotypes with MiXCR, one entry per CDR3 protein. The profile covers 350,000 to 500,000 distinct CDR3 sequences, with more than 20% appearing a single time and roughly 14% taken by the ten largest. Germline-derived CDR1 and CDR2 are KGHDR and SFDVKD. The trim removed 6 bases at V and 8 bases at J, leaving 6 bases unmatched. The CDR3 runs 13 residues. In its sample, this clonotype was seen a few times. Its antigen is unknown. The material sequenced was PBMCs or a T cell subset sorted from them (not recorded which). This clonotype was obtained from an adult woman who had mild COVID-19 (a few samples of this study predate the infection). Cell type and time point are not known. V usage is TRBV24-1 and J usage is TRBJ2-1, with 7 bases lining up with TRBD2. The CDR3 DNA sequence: TGTGCCACCAGTACTCCGGGACTACATGAGCAGTTCTTC. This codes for CATSTPGLHEQFF.